This TCR beta chain was found in a study of shared clonotypes between healthy human individuals. As for the study in general: Participating donors consisted of a couple of women and three men aged 18 to 49. Study results and caveats: It was the few donors that limited the genetic and exposure-history diversity represented. Naive subsets, compared against memory subsets, generally had larger estimated richness values. Non-shared clonotypes were found to have lower generation probabilities than the clonotypes that were shared by all four of the sorted-subset donors.

Here immunoSEQ multiplex PCR was the method, and the copy in TCRdb shows in-frame clones only, minus some. Of millions of clones in the sample, over 85% were seen once. Germline V CDR1 and CDR2: MGHRA, YSYEKL. This CDR3 has 17 residues. Trimming stripped 1 base from V and 2 bases from J, with 18 bases between. The naive CD8 subset, CD45RO-negative cells positively selected for CCR7, excluded terminally differentiated effector memory CD45RA+ cells. About this clone: Its antigen is not identified.

The rearrangement links TRBV4-1 to TRBJ2-7; D is possibly TRBD1 (5 bases). The receptor's source is a man aged 18 to 29 in good health. The sample was naive CD8+ T cells sorted from blood. CDR3: CASSQVVSTGQAYEQYF. The CDR3 DNA is TGCGCCAGCAGCCAAGTCGTAAGTACAGGCCAAGCCTACGAGCAGTACTTC.